This passage covers 6 T cell receptor beta chains from one sample sequenced in a study of molecular identifiers for immune sequencing clone quantification. TCRdb ran MiXCR on the PCR reads and lists one entry per CDR3 protein. The sample shows 62,000 or so distinct CDR3 sequences, about a sixth of them seen only once. The sample comprised naive CD8+ T cells from blood, with Jurkat cell RNA spiked in. The subset is: FACS-sorted CD8+CD4-CCR7+CD45RA+ naive T cells. The source of these receptors is a human donor in good health. Some libraries in this study had Jurkat cell RNA spiked in.

This clonotype has ten or more counts. V usage is TRBV12-3 or TRBV12-4 and J usage is TRBJ1-5; 8 nucleotides match TRBD1. With 5 bases clipped from V and 7 bases from J, the junction kept 19 bases outside the gene matches. The CDR3 totals 18 residues. CDR3 sequence: CASSPYLSADRDRQPQHF. The CDR3 DNA is TGTGCCAGCAGTCCATATCTCTCGGCGGACAGGGATCGACAGCCCCAGCATTTT.

Ten or more counts support this clonotype. The rearrangement links TRBV5-6 to TRBJ1-2; TRBD1 aligns across 9 bases. In germline, CDR1 is SGHDT, CDR2 YYEEEE. The CDR3 has 15 residues. J lost 5 bases, V lost 3 bases, and 8 bases had no gene match. For the CDR3, the DNA is TGTGCCAGCAGCTACGAAGTTGGGACAGGGTATGGCTACACCTTC. This sequence encodes CASSYEVGTGYGYTF. Based on the CDR3 plus reference TRBV5-6 and TRBJ1-2, the full variable domain is DAGVTQSPTHLIKTRGQQVTLRCSPKSGHDTVSWYQQALGQGPQFIFQYYEEEERQRGNFPDRFSGHQFPNYSSELNVNALLLGDSALYLCASSYEVGTGYGYTFGSGTRLTVV.

This clonotype was counted at least ten times. V and J are TRBV13 and TRBJ1-1; no clear D gene. Germline assignment: CDR1 PRHDT and CDR2 FYEKMQ (reference sequence). The germline V and J ends were trimmed by 2 bases and 4 bases, with 8 bases remaining between them. This CDR3 comprises 13 residues. CDR3 DNA sequence: TGTGCCAGCAGCTTACTGCGGGGCACTGAAGCTTTCTTT. Protein: CASSLLRGTEAFF.

A remark on this clonotype: This may be a read error, as it is one base from a much larger clone. The chain couples TRBV27 to TRBJ2-3; D gene ambiguous. The CDR3 runs 14 residues. CDR1 is MNHEY, CDR2 SMNVEV, per germline (reference sequence). V was cut by 3 bases and J by 4 bases, with 11 bases left in between. CDR3 amino acids: CASSLYPNADTQYF. CDR3 nucleotides: TGTGCCAGCAGTTTGTATCCTAACGCAGATACGCAGTATTTT.

Many counts were recorded for this clonotype. V and J are TRBV7-9 and TRBJ1-1; D gene unclear. Germline V CDR1 and CDR2: SEHNR, FQNEAQ (reference sequence). Trimming removed 0 bases from V and 6 bases from J, with 17 bases in between. The CDR3 has 16 residues. DNA for the CDR3: TGTGCCAGCAGCTTAGCCTCACTGGACGGACCCGCTGAAGCTTTCTTT. It translates to CASSLASLDGPAEAFF.

This clonotype was counted a few times. A read error may account for a junction end that differs from germline. The chain employs TRBV6-5 and TRBJ2-7; 8 bases are shared with TRBD2. The CDR3 extends over 17 amino acids. CDR1 is MNHEY and CDR2 is SVGAGI in the germline V gene. The CDR3 sequence: CASSTHGETGLEDEQRF. CDR3 nucleotide sequence: TGTGCCAGCAGTACTCATGGAGAGACGGGACTAGAGGATGAGCAGCGCTTC.